This TCR beta chain was captured in a study of blood T cell repertoires in COVID-19. For the study at large: From T cells, B-cell-depleted T cells, or PBMCs came the material, which was cDNA or gDNA.

The CDR3 runs 16 residues. The V segment lost 0 bases and the J segment 2 bases; nucleotides outside the gene matches: 3. The germline V gene has CDR1 SGHTA and CDR2 FQGNSA. Per the authors' pipeline: Estimation of nucleated cell counts relied on the amplification of reference gene primers. Sequenced by immunoSEQ multiplex PCR; TCRdb stores in-frame clones only, minus some. That table furnishes V, J and clone size, whereas the DNA furnished D and trimming. Here the sample spans about 210,000 clones, 81% being singletons. The sequenced material came from PBMCs or T cells enriched from blood (not recorded which). The clonotype originates from a woman between 45 and 60 years old with acute COVID-19. The chain joins TRBV7-2 to TRBJ2-5; 10 positions agree with TRBD2. This CDR3 reads CASSLALAGGQETQYF. The CDR3 DNA reads as TGTGCCAGCAGCTTAGCCTTAGCGGGGGGACAAGAGACCCAGTACTTC.